The table lists the clone carrying this T cell receptor (beta chain) with a count of one. Its antigen is still unknown. These data come from a study of OX40 agonist ivuxolimab in advanced cancers. Study-level points and caveats: Relative to CD4+ cells, CD8+ T cells on average had more expanded clones.

Germline-derived CDR1 and CDR2 are LNHDA and SQIVND (reference sequence). The CDR3 extends over 14 amino acids. V was pared by 9 bases and J by 6 bases, with 18 bases between. Autoimmune disease history or systemic immunosuppression meant exclusion. Sequenced by immunoSEQ multiplex PCR; TCRdb stores in-frame clones only, minus some. The sample contains roughly 83,000 clones, roughly 80% of which appear only once. The material was CD4+ or CD8+ T cells sorted from blood, obtained in a trial of the OX40 agonist ivuxolimab. The TCR was taken from an adult with an advanced solid tumor such as melanoma, head and neck, liver or kidney cancer. This chain joins TRBV19 and TRBJ1-5; no reliable D call. The CDR3 nucleotides are TGTGCCAGCTCTTTTTCCGCAGGACCTCAGCCCCAGCATTTT. This gives the protein CASSFSAGPQPQHF.